This entry is about one T cell receptor beta chain. The antigen is unknown. Assembly of TCR beta libraries relied on iRepertoire HTBI primers together with Arm-PCR of CDR3 regions. TCRdb re-derived calls from the multiplex PCR reads in MiXCR, one entry per CDR3 protein. Seen here are fewer than 450,000 distinct CDR3 sequences, about 20% observed once, and the top ten hold around 24%. The data derive from a study of regulatory T cells in long-lasting Graves disease. Whole-study findings and limits: Persistent patients had more shared public clonotypes (about 2,800) than new patients (just over 950). The study found TRBV28, TRBJ1-2 and TRBJ2-5 favored in persistent disease.

V shed 0 bases and J shed 4 bases, with 13 bases lying between them. The CDR3 is made up of 15 amino acids. In germline, CDR1 is SGHNT, CDR2 YYREEE (reference sequence). Stated time point: persistent/refractory GD, antithyroid drugs over 5 years with positive TRAb. Making the TCR library involved RNA that had been extracted from PBMCs. A blood draw put about 9 milliliters of peripheral blood into EDTA tubes. The specimen comprised peripheral blood mononuclear cells (PBMCs), sampled when the disease was refractory, from a patient treated with antithyroid drugs. This receptor was taken from a female donor with Graves disease. The chain uses TRBV5-4 and TRBJ1-1, with a tentative D call TRBD1 (6 bases). The CDR3 nucleotides read TGTGCCAGCAGCTTGGTCCAGGGGCGATCCACTGAAGCTTTCTTT. The encoded protein is CASSLVQGRSTEAFF.